The clone carrying this T cell receptor beta chain was recorded a few times. Its antigen is not known. Amplification of TCR beta CDR3 regions was performed using RNA transcripts as template. RT-PCR in the first round (using the HTBI primer set) targeted the TCR CDR3. MiXCR was run by TCRdb on the multiplex PCR reads, yielding one entry per CDR3 protein. The sample yields over 700,000 distinct CDR3 sequences, about 19% seen once. The record originates from a study of T cells in Graves' hyperthyroidism and ophthalmopathy. Study outcomes and limitations: Ophthalmopathy and stable hyperthyroidism were separated by a 13 V-J model.

Germline CDR1 reads KGHDR; CDR2 reads SFDVKD. CDR3 size: 15 residues. V was clipped by 6 bases and J by 1 base; unmatched bases: 4. Material: blood. V usage is TRBV24-1 and J usage is TRBJ2-1; 8 bases are shared with TRBD2. This TCR was recovered from a woman between 45 and 60 years old with Graves' hyperthyroidism that later progressed to Graves' ophthalmopathy. The DNA for the CDR3 is TGTGCCACCAGTCAAGCGGGGGTGTCCTACAATGAGCAGTTCTTC. This codes for CATSQAGVSYNEQFF.